This paragraph covers one T cell receptor beta chain sequence. Method: immunoSEQ multiplex PCR; TCRdb's copy keeps in-frame clones and lacks some. The sample lists 50,000 to 65,000 clones; roughly four fifths were seen once. This sample stems from a study of T cell responses to AZD1222 COVID-19 vaccine. The CDR3 has 12 amino acids. V dropped 4 bases and J dropped 8 bases, with 7 bases sitting between them. Germline V CDR1 and CDR2: KGHDR, SFDVKD. The sequence derives from an adult who received the AZD1222 COVID-19 vaccine. The sequencing used peripheral blood, collected 28 days after the second AZD1222 dose. J is TRBJ2-2 and V is TRBV24-1, with D unresolved. The DNA of the CDR3 is TGTGCCACCAGTGAGGGGATAGGGGAGCTGTTTTTT. This gives the protein CATSEGIGELFF.